These 25 T cell receptor beta chains came from one sample sequenced in a study of blood T cell repertoires in COVID-19. Data came from immunoSEQ multiplex PCR; TCRdb stores just in-frame clones and leaves some out. The table includes tens of thousands of clones, over 80% detected once. Sequencing input: peripheral blood. These receptors came from a human donor in a cohort sampled during active COVID-19.

The CDR3 nucleotides read TGTGCCAGCAGCGCCCGTCAGGGGGCTAATACCTACGAGCAGTACTTC. It encodes CASSARQGANTYEQYF. V gene TRBV13 combines with J gene TRBJ2-7, with 8 positions matching TRBD1. The J segment lost 2 bases and the V segment lost 5 bases, leaving 11 bases of the junction unmatched. Germline V gives CDR1 PRHDT, CDR2 FYEKMQ (reference sequence). The CDR3 has 16 amino acids.

The rearrangement links TRBV29-1 to TRBJ2-7, with 7 bases aligning to TRBD1. Per germline, CDR1 SQVTM and CDR2 ANQGSEA. The J segment lost 1 base and the V segment lost 6 bases, leaving 6 bases of the junction unmatched. The CDR3 consists of 13 residues. This CDR3 reads CSVTHRGSYEQYF. CDR3 DNA: TGCAGCGTCACACACAGGGGATCCTACGAGCAGTACTTC.

The CDR3 region is CASSMKQGAPNEKLFF. As DNA, the CDR3 is TGTGCCAGCAGCATGAAACAGGGGGCACCTAATGAAAAACTGTTTTTT. This chain links TRBV5-4 with TRBJ1-4, with 9 positions matching TRBD1. The V segment lost 4 bases and the J segment 3 bases; nucleotides outside the gene matches: 7. The CDR3 loop spans 16 amino acids. Germline CDR1 and CDR2: SGHNT and YYREEE (reference sequence).

The genes are TRBV7-5 and TRBJ2-3; the D call of TRBD2 is as the table states it, not checked on the DNA. TRBV7-5 is an annotated pseudogene. This CDR3 is 18 amino acids long. For the CDR3, the DNA is TGTGCCAGAAGCTTAGCCCGACTAGCGGGGAGTCGTTCCCATACGCAGTATTTT. Translating it yields CARSLARLAGSRSHTQYF.

This clone has ten or more counts. The chain uses TRBV9 and TRBJ2-1; a weak D match, TRBD2 (6 bases). V gave up 0 bases and J gave up 1 base, with 11 bases separating them. CDR1 SGDLS and CDR2 YYNGEE come from the germline V gene. The CDR3 covers 16 residues. The CDR3 loop reads CASSVASAGSYNEQFF. CDR3 DNA: TGTGCCAGCAGCGTAGCCTCCGCGGGGTCCTACAATGAGCAGTTCTTC.

The chain carries TRBV3-1 (or the pseudogene TRBV3-2) and TRBJ2-2; D is possibly TRBD2 (6 bases). Trimming removed 1 base from V and 5 bases from J, with 20 bases in between. Germline CDR1 LGHDT, CDR2 YNNKEL (reference sequence). The length of the CDR3 is 18 residues. For the CDR3, the DNA is TGTGCCAGCAGCCAAGCCCGGGGGAAGCTTGGGGGAACCGGGGAGCTGTTTTTT. Its translation: CASSQARGKLGGTGELFF.

The V gene is TRBV21-1, the J gene TRBJ1-1; the table names TRBD1, a call not compared with the DNA. TRBV21-1 is a listed pseudogene. CDR3 length: 17 amino acids. The CDR3 region is CASSKARPRDRNTEAFF. The CDR3 DNA follows: TGTGCCAGCAGCAAAGCCCGCCCTCGGGACAGGAACACTGAAGCTTTCTTT.

The chain combines TRBV7-2 with TRBJ1-3; D possibly corresponds to TRBD1 (5 bases). Trimming removed 5 bases from V and 0 bases from J, with 11 bases in between. Germline V gives CDR1 SGHTA, CDR2 FQGNSA. CDR3 length: 15 residues. The CDR3 spells CASSHSGVSGNTIYF. The CDR3 coding sequence is TGTGCCAGCAGCCATTCGGGGGTCTCTGGAAACACCATATATTTT.

The chain links TRBV6-2 or TRBV6-3 to TRBJ1-2; 7 nucleotides align to TRBD1. The CDR3 covers 15 residues. Trimming at V came to 5 bases and at J to 2 bases, leaving 8 bases not matched to a gene. The germline V gene has CDR1 MNHEY and CDR2 SVGEGT. CDR3 nucleotide sequence: TGTGCCAGCAGTGACCCCGCGACAGGGAACTATGGCTACACCTTC. This gives the protein CASSDPATGNYGYTF.

The J gene is TRBJ2-7, the V gene TRBV7-9, with D possibly matching TRBD2 (5 bases). Germline CDR1 is SEHNR and CDR2 is FQNEAQ (reference sequence). The CDR3 length is 19 residues. The ends were cut back, 7 bases at V and 7 bases at J, with 35 bases in the middle. The CDR3 DNA reads TGTGCCAGCACTCAGAGCGGTTACGGGCGGAATCTTTATAGTGTGGAGCAGTACTTC. Encoded protein: CASTQSGYGRNLYSVEQYF.

V and J are TRBV7-2 and TRBJ2-7, with 9 bases aligning to TRBD1. The V gene end was trimmed by 1 base and the J gene end by 5 bases; junction bases not matched to a gene: 6. Germline loops: CDR1 SGHTA, CDR2 FQGNSA. CDR3 length: 15 residues. The CDR3 DNA reads TGTGCCAGCAGCTTAGAGGGGACAGGGTTCAACGAGCAGTACTTC. Translation: CASSLEGTGFNEQYF.

J is TRBJ2-5 and V is TRBV7-2; TRBD1 aligns across 8 bases. The CDR3 consists of 14 residues. With 2 bases clipped from V and 4 bases from J, the junction kept 3 bases outside the gene matches. Looked up from germline, CDR1 is SGHTA and CDR2 is FQGNSA. For the CDR3, the DNA is TGTGCCAGCAGCTTACAGGGGGCAGGAGAGACCCAGTACTTC. Translated, it gives CASSLQGAGETQYF.

Only a few counts were recorded for this clone. This sequence joins TRBV27 and TRBJ1-1; possibly TRBD1 for D (6 bases). CDR1 and CDR2 from the germline V gene are MNHEY and SMNVEV (reference sequence). This CDR3 is built from 14 residues. Trimming took off 3 bases at V and 2 bases at J, with 10 bases between the two ends. The CDR3 sequence is CASSFLDSNTEAFF. The CDR3 DNA follows: TGTGCCAGCAGTTTCCTGGACAGCAACACTGAAGCTTTCTTT.

V gene TRBV10-3 combines with J gene TRBJ1-1; 7 bases are a match to TRBD1. The V segment lost 10 bases and the J segment 0 bases; nucleotides outside the gene matches: 17. Germline lookup yields CDR1 ENHRY and CDR2 SYGVKD. The CDR3 is 17 amino acids. CDR3 bases: TGTGCCACCCGGATAAGGGGACAGTCCAACATGAACACTGAAGCTTTCTTT. It is translated as CATRIRGQSNMNTEAFF.

The rearrangement uses TRBV15 and TRBJ1-2, with unresolved D. In germline, CDR1 is LNHNV, CDR2 YYDKDF (reference sequence). The V and J ends lost 3 bases and 0 bases respectively, with 8 bases between them. This CDR3 spans 14 amino acids. CDR3 sequence: CATSRSLANYGYTF. CDR3 nucleotides: TGTGCCACCAGCAGGTCCTTAGCTAACTATGGCTACACCTTC.

The rearrangement links TRBV30 to TRBJ1-4; 7 nucleotides agree with TRBD1. V shed 2 bases, J shed 1 base, and the junction held 7 bases outside the gene matches. CDR3 length: 16 amino acids. Per germline, CDR1 GTSNPN and CDR2 SVGIG (reference sequence). CDR3: CAWSLRGVETNEKLFF. The CDR3 nucleotides are TGTGCCTGGAGTCTCAGGGGGGTGGAAACTAATGAAAAACTGTTTTTT.

A few counts support this clone. The chain couples TRBV7-2 to TRBJ1-5; 8 bases are a match to TRBD1. The CDR3 totals 14 residues. Germline trimming cut 5 bases from V and 4 bases from J; bases unmatched to any gene: 4. CDR1 is SGHTA and CDR2 is FQGNSA in the germline V gene. The CDR3 region is CASSIRQGNQPQHF. As DNA, the CDR3 is TGTGCCAGCAGCATCCGACAGGGGAATCAGCCCCAGCATTTT.

This clone was detected only once. The chain is built from TRBV7-6 and TRBJ2-5; 13 nucleotides line up with TRBD2. The CDR3 runs to 16 residues. The germline CDR1 and CDR2 sequences are SGHVS and FNYEAQ. Trimming took 1 base from V and 4 from J; bases not matched to a gene: 3. CDR3 nucleotide sequence: TGTGCCAGCAGCTTAGTGGGACTAGCGGGGACAGAGACCCAGTACTTC. It codes for CASSLVGLAGTETQYF.

The V gene is TRBV2, the J gene TRBJ2-4, with TRBD2 matching over 9 bases. CDR1 SNHLY and CDR2 FYNNEI come from the germline V gene. With 4 bases clipped from V and 0 bases from J, the junction kept 7 bases outside the gene matches. This CDR3 is 17 amino acids long. CDR3 DNA sequence: TGTGCCAGCAGTGCGACTAGCGGATTATTAGCCAAAAACATTCAGTACTTC. It specifies CASSATSGLLAKNIQYF.

V is TRBV30 and J is TRBJ2-3; 8 bases line up with TRBD2. The germline V gene encodes CDR1 GTSNPN and CDR2 SVGIG (reference sequence). The length of the CDR3 is 13 residues. V lost 1 base to trimming and J lost 8 bases; unmatched junction nucleotides: 5. The CDR3: CAWSAGGAGTQYF. CDR3 bases: TGTGCCTGGAGTGCCGGGGGGGCTGGTACGCAGTATTTT.

The chain employs TRBV7-3 and TRBJ2-7; D might be TRBD1 (6 bases). CDR3 length equals 13 residues. V was pared by 1 base and J by 6 bases, with 10 bases between. The germline V gene has CDR1 SGHTA and CDR2 FQGTGA. The CDR3 loop is CASSLNRASEQYF. Here the CDR3 DNA reads TGTGCCAGCAGCTTAAACAGGGCTAGCGAGCAGTACTTC.

The CDR3 nucleotides are TGTGCCAGCAGTCTCCAGCCCCCCCGGGACACTGAAGCTTTCTTT. Translating gives CASSLQPPRDTEAFF. The J gene is TRBJ1-1, the V gene TRBV6-5; no reliable D call. The CDR3 sequence is 15 residues long. With 5 bases removed from V and 3 bases from J, the gap between germline ends came to 16 bases. Germline CDR1 reads MNHEY; CDR2 reads SVGAGI.

The V and J genes are TRBV5-8 and TRBJ2-7; TRBD1 agrees at 7 bases. CDR3 size: 15 residues. The V and J ends lost 3 bases and 1 base, in that order; junction bases with no gene match: 7. Germline lookup yields CDR1 SGHTS and CDR2 YDEGEE. CDR3 sequence: CASSYLGDRSYEQYF. CDR3 DNA: TGTGCCAGCAGCTATCTTGGGGACAGATCCTACGAGCAGTACTTC.

The chain has TRBV5-4 and TRBJ2-1; tentative D call: TRBD2 (7 bases). The V end was cut by 1 base, the J end by 5 bases, with 13 bases between. The CDR3 runs to 15 residues. Germline V gene lookup returns CDR1 SGHNT and CDR2 YYREEE (reference sequence). CDR3 residues: CASSLSGGLNNEQFF. Here the CDR3 DNA reads TGTGCCAGCAGCTTGTCGGGGGGCCTTAACAATGAGCAGTTCTTC.

This clone was observed a handful of times. The chain links TRBV18 to TRBJ2-6, with D hard to call. CDR3 length: 15 amino acids. V was shortened by 2 bases and J by 1 base, with 6 bases between the two germline ends. Germline V gene sequence: CDR1 KGHSH, CDR2 LQKENI. In nucleotides, the CDR3 is TGTGCCAGCTCACCAAGCGTTTCTGGGGCCAACGTCCTGACTTTC. Protein sequence: CASSPSVSGANVLTF.